Shown below are 20 T cell receptor beta chains from a single sample sequenced in a study of cytomegalovirus exposure and HLA in healthy donors. Both 60 Vbeta primers and 13 Jbeta primers went into the PCR. The table came from immunoSEQ multiplex PCR; TCRdb's copy has only in-frame clones and leaves some out. This sample yields 150,000 to 200,000 clones, of which around 77% are seen a single time; over 2% belongs to the top ten. Sequenced: PBMCs. The source is a man in his fifties or sixties in good health and CMV-seronegative.

This clone was picked up a small number of times. The chain carries TRBV5-4 and TRBJ2-6; 10 nucleotides line up with TRBD1. The junction had 5 bases not matched to a gene; V was cut back by 0 bases and J by 2 bases. This CDR3 contains 18 residues. In germline, CDR1 is SGHNT, CDR2 YYREEE (reference sequence). As DNA, the CDR3 is TGTGCCAGCAGCTTGGTTGGGACAGGGGAGCCTGGGGCCAACGTCCTGACTTTC. Translating it yields CASSLVGTGEPGANVLTF.

As to this clone: The conserved closing phenylalanine or tryptophan is absent in this CDR3, likely reflecting a read error. Because the CDR3's place on the DNA is in doubt, the DNA is left out and the CDR3 is given as listed by TCRdb. CDR3 amino acids: CASSHLQQGRG. This sequence joins TRBV5-1 and TRBJ1-1; TRBD1 is taken as the D call from the table, unchecked against the DNA. Germline V gene sequence: CDR1 SGHRS, CDR2 YFSETQ. The CDR3 is made up of 11 amino acids, end residues included.

V is TRBV5-5 and J is TRBJ1-3; D call uncertain. This CDR3 spans 16 amino acids. V lost 4 bases to trimming and J lost 11 bases, with 25 bases between them. Per the germline V gene, CDR1 is SGHKS and CDR2 is YYEKEE (reference sequence). As DNA, the CDR3 is TGTGCCAGCAGCCAGAGAACTAACCGGAGGGAAACGGCCATATATTTT. The encoded protein is CASSQRTNRRETAIYF.

The gene calls are TRBV5-1 and TRBJ2-2, with 7 bases that match TRBD1. This CDR3 has 15 residues. The J segment lost 3 bases and the V segment lost 4 bases, leaving 6 bases of the junction unmatched. The germline gives CDR1 SGHRS, CDR2 YFSETQ. In DNA, the CDR3 is TGCGCCAGCAGCAAGGGGGCGCGTGACACCGGGGAGCTGTTTTTT. Its translation is CASSKGARDTGELFF.

V is TRBV5-8 and J is TRBJ1-2, with D unclear. The CDR3 runs to 14 residues. V gave up 4 bases and J gave up 8 bases, with 18 bases separating them. Germline loops: CDR1 SGHTS, CDR2 YDEGEE. The chain's CDR3 is CASSPGIGGFGYTF. The CDR3 DNA reads as TGTGCCAGCAGCCCTGGCATAGGAGGGTTCGGCTACACCTTC.

J is TRBJ2-2 and V is TRBV4-2; D might be TRBD1 (6 bases). The CDR3 runs to 15 residues. Germline CDR1 reads LGHNA; CDR2 reads YNFKEQ. V was pared by 1 base and J by 1 base, with 7 bases between. DNA of the CDR3: TGTGCCAGCAGCCAAGGGACAGAGAACACCGGGGAGCTGTTTTTT. Its protein product is CASSQGTENTGELFF.

The chain employs TRBV27 and TRBJ2-1; 9 nucleotides align to TRBD1. Germline V CDR1 and CDR2: MNHEY, SMNVEV (reference sequence). The CDR3 is 14 residues long. Unmatched junction bases numbered 6, after V lost 1 base and J lost 11 bases. CDR3 residues: CASSLLPYRGQQFF. CDR3 DNA: TGTGCCAGCAGTTTATTACCTTACAGGGGGCAGCAGTTCTTC.

The chain carries TRBV5-1 and TRBJ2-3; 9 bases align to TRBD2. The CDR3 runs to 18 residues. Germline-derived CDR1 and CDR2 are SGHRS and YFSETQ. V dropped 5 bases and J dropped 0; count of bases not matched to a gene: 13. The CDR3 sequence is CASRGLAGIHTSTDTQYF. The CDR3 DNA sequence: TGCGCCAGCAGAGGTCTAGCGGGGATACATACTAGCACAGATACGCAGTATTTT.

This clone was seen only once. The chain uses TRBV6-1 and TRBJ2-1, with TRBD1 identical over 7 bases. J was trimmed by 10 bases and V by 6 bases; bases with no gene match: 9. Germline CDR1 MNHNS, CDR2 SASEGT. The CDR3 covers 13 residues. The CDR3 nucleotides read TGTGCCAGCAGCCTAGTGGGGACAGCCGAGCAGTTCTTC. This gives the protein CASSLVGTAEQFF.

The CDR3 here is CASSPQGEFGEKLFF. Here the CDR3 DNA reads TGTGCCAGCTCACCTCAGGGGGAGTTTGGTGAAAAACTGTTTTTT. V is TRBV18 and J is TRBJ1-4; 7 bases are a match to TRBD1. V trimming: 3 bases; J trimming: 7 bases; junction bases outside the gene matches: 8. Per the germline V gene, CDR1 is KGHSH and CDR2 is LQKENI. CDR3 length: 15 residues.

V and J are TRBV7-6 and TRBJ1-6; D is undetermined. The length of the CDR3 is 14 residues. Germline CDR1 and CDR2: SGHVS and FNYEAQ. V lost 1 base, J lost 6 bases, and 7 bases lay in between. This CDR3 is CASSLVEGNSPLHF. CDR3 nucleotide sequence: TGTGCCAGCAGCTTAGTTGAGGGTAATTCACCCCTCCACTTT.

V usage is TRBV5-1 and J usage is TRBJ2-2, with TRBD1 identical over 8 bases. Germline lookup yields CDR1 SGHRS and CDR2 YFSETQ. Trimming took 4 bases from V and 3 from J; bases not matched to a gene: 5. The CDR3 is made up of 15 amino acids. The CDR3 bases are TGCGCCAGCAGCGGCGGGACAGGCGACACCGGGGAGCTGTTTTTT. This gives the protein CASSGGTGDTGELFF.

The genes are TRBV10-3 and TRBJ1-1, with 7 positions matching TRBD1. J gave up 6 bases and V 9 bases, and 4 bases lay outside the gene matches. The V gene's germline CDR1 is ENHRY and CDR2 SYGVKD. There are 11 residues in the CDR3. In nucleotides, the CDR3 is TGTGCCATTCAAAGGGGGCCTGAAGCTTTCTTT. Translating it yields CAIQRGPEAFF.

This clone was counted between two and nine times. This chain connects TRBV7-6 to TRBJ2-1, with TRBD1 matching 12 bases. This CDR3 is built from 17 residues. V lost 1 base to trimming and J lost 8 bases; unmatched junction nucleotides: 9. In germline, CDR1 is SGHVS, CDR2 FNYEAQ. The CDR3: CASSLGGRDRGLDEQFF. In nucleotides, the CDR3 is TGTGCCAGCAGCTTAGGAGGCCGGGACAGGGGGCTGGATGAGCAGTTCTTC.

This clone was seen a handful of times. The chain recombines TRBV7-8 with TRBJ2-1, with TRBD2 matching over 9 bases. CDR1 SGHVS and CDR2 FQNEAQ come from the germline V gene. The CDR3 is 17 residues long. The V gene end was trimmed by 3 bases and the J gene end by 6 bases; junction bases not matched to a gene: 12. The CDR3: CASSLALWSSGVNEQFF. CDR3 bases: TGTGCCAGCAGCTTGGCCCTTTGGTCTAGCGGGGTCAATGAGCAGTTCTTC.

Only a few counts were recorded for this clone. The genes are TRBV9 and TRBJ2-7; D is uncertain. Germline CDR1 is SGDLS and CDR2 is YYNGEE. This CDR3 has 13 residues. V was trimmed by 0 bases and J by 4 bases, leaving 8 bases between them. The CDR3 DNA reads TGTGCCAGCAGCGTAGCTAGTGAGTACGAGCAGTACTTC. It yields the protein CASSVASEYEQYF.

This sequence joins TRBV29-1 and TRBJ1-6; the match to TRBD1 covers 7 bases. V lost 6 bases to trimming and J lost 8 bases; unmatched junction nucleotides: 7. Germline V gene sequence: CDR1 SQVTM, CDR2 ANQGSEA. This CDR3 has 13 amino acids. The CDR3 region is CSVLEGGDSPLHF. The CDR3 nucleotides are TGCAGCGTCCTCGAAGGGGGCGATTCACCCCTCCACTTT.

The chain joins TRBV19 to TRBJ1-1; TRBD1 agrees at 7 bases. Germline CDR1 LNHDA, CDR2 SQIVND (reference sequence). The J segment lost 6 bases and the V segment lost 7 bases, leaving 5 bases of the junction unmatched. The CDR3 runs 12 residues. CDR3 loop: CASTEDRAEAFF. CDR3 bases: TGTGCCAGTACTGAAGACAGGGCTGAAGCTTTCTTT.

V is TRBV13 and J is TRBJ2-7; the match to TRBD1 covers 7 bases. Germline V lookup: CDR1 PRHDT, CDR2 FYEKMQ (reference sequence). Trimming at V came to 5 bases and at J to 0 bases, leaving 10 bases not matched to a gene. The CDR3 has 16 amino acids. The CDR3 spells CASSSRQGDFSYEQYF. CDR3 in DNA: TGTGCCAGCAGCAGCCGACAGGGTGACTTCTCCTACGAGCAGTACTTC.

This chain joins TRBV6-6 and TRBJ1-1; a weak D match, TRBD1 (5 bases). Germline V gives CDR1 MNHNY, CDR2 SVGAGI (reference sequence). V was clipped by 4 bases and J by 13 bases, with 19 bases between them. CDR3 length: 13 amino acids. The CDR3 nucleotides read TGTGCCAGCAGTTCAGATCATACGGGGGTGGGTTTCTTT. Translated: CASSSDHTGVGFF.